The next 13 T cell receptor beta chains were all read from a single sample in a study of shared clonotypes between healthy human individuals. The assay was immunoSEQ multiplex PCR, and TCRdb's table has in-frame clones only and misses some. Of around 1.9 million clones in the sample, 93% were seen once. It was CD45RO-negative cells, positively selected for CCR7, that made up naive CD8 cells, with terminally differentiated effector memory CD45RA+ cells excluded. Sequenced: naive CD8+ T cells from PBMCs. The receptors come from a man in his late teens or twenties in good health. Some clones in this sample may be carry-over from other donors' samples.

This clone was seen a single time. The V call is TRBV27, the J call TRBJ2-7; TRBD2 matches 8 bases. This CDR3 is 15 amino acids long. V shed 3 bases, J shed 0 bases, and the junction held 4 bases outside the gene matches. Germline CDR1 reads MNHEY; CDR2 reads SMNVEV (reference sequence). In DNA form, the CDR3 reads TGTGCCAGCAGTTTTGAACTAGCGGACTCCTACGAGCAGTACTTC. Amino acids: CASSFELADSYEQYF.

The chain carries TRBV10-1 and TRBJ2-7, with TRBD2 matching over 9 bases. J gave up 2 bases and V 5 bases, and 10 bases lay outside the gene matches. The CDR3 runs to 16 residues. Looked up from germline, CDR1 is WNHNN and CDR2 is SYGVQD (reference sequence). CDR3: CASSPRSGSGAYEQYF. The CDR3 DNA reads TGCGCCAGCAGTCCTCGTAGCGGGAGTGGGGCCTACGAGCAGTACTTC.

The chain links TRBV28 to TRBJ2-4; D possibly uses TRBD1 or TRBD2 (5 bases each). The CDR3 contains 17 residues. V shed 1 base and J shed 1 base, with 14 bases lying between them. From germline, CDR1 is MDHEN and CDR2 SYDVKM. This chain's CDR3 is CASSLFWDPGAKNIQYF. CDR3 bases: TGTGCCAGCAGTTTATTTTGGGACCCTGGGGCCAAAAACATTCAGTACTTC. Together with reference TRBV28 and TRBJ2-4, the CDR3 gives the full variable domain: DVKVTQSSRYLVKRTGEKVFLECVQDMDHENMFWYRQDPGLGLRLIYFSYDVKMKEKGDIPEGYSVSREKKERFSLILESASTNQTSMYLCASSLFWDPGAKNIQYFGAGTRLSVL.

The V call is TRBV4-3, the J call TRBJ2-3; 8 nucleotides agree with TRBD2. The germline CDR1 and CDR2 sequences are LGHNA and YSLEER. V gave up 4 bases and J gave up 1 base; unmatched junction bases: 16. The CDR3 runs to 19 residues. Here the CDR3 reads CASSPTRTSTYRGTDTQYF. DNA for the CDR3: TGCGCCAGCAGCCCTACAAGGACTAGCACCTACCGGGGCACAGATACGCAGTATTTT.

This clone was picked up one time. The V call is TRBV6-5, the J call TRBJ1-5, with 9 bases that match TRBD1. This CDR3 spans 14 amino acids. Unmatched junction bases numbered 5, after V lost 5 bases and J lost 6 bases. Germline V gives CDR1 MNHEY, CDR2 SVGAGI. Here the CDR3 reads CASSRTGAGQPQHF. CDR3 nucleotides: TGTGCCAGCAGTCGGACAGGGGCTGGTCAGCCCCAGCATTTT.

The chain links TRBV30 to TRBJ2-6; the match to TRBD1 covers 7 bases. From germline, CDR1 is GTSNPN and CDR2 SVGIG (reference sequence). V shed 4 bases and J 0 bases; nucleotides not matched to a gene: 9. The CDR3 contains 17 residues. The CDR3: CAWIVWDSHSGANVLTF. The CDR3, as DNA: TGTGCCTGGATCGTTTGGGACAGCCACTCTGGGGCCAACGTCCTGACTTTC.

The V and J genes are TRBV5-4 and TRBJ2-2; 8 bases are a match to TRBD2. The J segment lost 6 bases and the V segment lost 1 base, leaving 8 bases of the junction unmatched. This CDR3 contains 16 residues. In germline, CDR1 is SGHNT, CDR2 YYREEE (reference sequence). The CDR3 loop is CASSLYFGGRPGELFF. The CDR3 DNA follows: TGTGCCAGCAGCTTGTATTTCGGCGGGAGGCCCGGGGAGCTGTTTTTT.

The CDR3 region is CASTPPGQGADEQYF. The CDR3 DNA is TGTGCCAGCACCCCCCCGGGACAGGGGGCGGACGAGCAGTACTTC. The chain carries TRBV6-4 and TRBJ2-7; 12 nucleotides line up with TRBD1. The J segment lost 5 bases and the V segment lost 7 bases, leaving 9 bases of the junction unmatched. CDR1 and CDR2 from the germline V gene are MRHNA and SNTAGT. The CDR3 is 15 amino acids.

This chain links TRBV4-3 with TRBJ2-1; 7 bases match TRBD2. Trimming cost V 0 bases and J 4 bases; bases outside gene matches: 9. This CDR3 is 17 amino acids long. The germline gives CDR1 LGHNA, CDR2 YSLEER. CDR3 in DNA: TGCGCCAGCAGCCAAGAGGGTGCTAGCGGATTTTACAATGAGCAGTTCTTC. Its protein product is CASSQEGASGFYNEQFF.

Regarding this clone: This sample includes further DNA sequences coding for the same CDR3. The gene calls are TRBV28 and TRBJ2-7, with 7 bases matching TRBD1. Germline values: CDR1 MDHEN, CDR2 SYDVKM. The length of the CDR3 is 14 residues. Trimming removed 6 bases from V and 0 bases from J; junction bases left unmatched: 5. This CDR3 is CASSYRDSSYEQYF. The CDR3 DNA sequence: TGTGCCAGCAGCTACAGGGACAGCTCCTACGAGCAGTACTTC. The full variable domain, in which reference TRBV28 and TRBJ2-7 provide the parts outside the CDR3, is DVKVTQSSRYLVKRTGEKVFLECVQDMDHENMFWYRQDPGLGLRLIYFSYDVKMKEKGDIPEGYSVSREKKERFSLILESASTNQTSMYLCASSYRDSSYEQYFGPGTRLTVT.

The chain has TRBV28 and TRBJ2-7; 9 bases line up with TRBD2. The J segment lost 6 bases and the V segment lost 3 bases, leaving 15 bases of the junction unmatched. Germline CDR1 reads MDHEN; CDR2 reads SYDVKM. The CDR3 has 17 residues. The CDR3 reads CASSFLLTGGRAVEQYF. As DNA, the CDR3 is TGTGCCAGCAGTTTCCTGCTTACGGGCGGGAGGGCCGTCGAGCAGTACTTC.

This rearrangement joins TRBV4-3 to TRBJ1-4; possibly TRBD1 for D (6 bases). V was clipped by 6 bases and J by 6 bases, with 17 bases between them. The CDR3 has 15 amino acids. Germline assignment: CDR1 LGHNA and CDR2 YSLEER. CDR3 in amino acids: CASRRTASGDEKLFF. CDR3 bases: TGCGCCAGCAGGCGGACAGCCAGCGGGGATGAAAAACTGTTTTTT.

The chain joins TRBV27 to TRBJ2-1; TRBD2 aligns across 8 bases. Trimming cost V 3 bases and J 8 bases; bases outside gene matches: 12. Germline values: CDR1 MNHEY, CDR2 SMNVEV (reference sequence). This CDR3 region has 16 residues. The CDR3 spells CASSFSGGEREYEQFF. CDR3 bases: TGTGCCAGCAGTTTCTCGGGGGGCGAGCGGGAGTATGAGCAGTTCTTC.